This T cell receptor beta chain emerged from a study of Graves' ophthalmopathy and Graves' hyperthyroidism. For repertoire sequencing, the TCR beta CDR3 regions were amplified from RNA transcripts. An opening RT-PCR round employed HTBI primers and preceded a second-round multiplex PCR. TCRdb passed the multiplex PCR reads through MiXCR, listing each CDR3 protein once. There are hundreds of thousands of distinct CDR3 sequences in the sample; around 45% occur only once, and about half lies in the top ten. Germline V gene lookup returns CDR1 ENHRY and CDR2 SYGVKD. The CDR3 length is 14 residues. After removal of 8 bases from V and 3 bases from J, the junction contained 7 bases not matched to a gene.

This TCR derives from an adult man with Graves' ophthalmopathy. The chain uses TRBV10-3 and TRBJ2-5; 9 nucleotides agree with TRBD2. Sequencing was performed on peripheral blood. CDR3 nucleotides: TGTGCCATCGGCCAGATAGCGGGAGAAGAGACCCAGTACTTC. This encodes CAIGQIAGEETQYF.